The 3 T cell receptor beta chains presented below share a single source sample, sequenced in a study of vaccination and CD4 T cells after COVID-19. The antigens of these receptors remain unknown. The Oncomine TCR Beta short-read assay was what sequenced the DNA obtained from cultured CD4+ T cells. TCRdb re-derived calls from the PCR reads in MiXCR, one entry per CDR3 protein. The table lists over 15,000 distinct CDR3 sequences, about 80% of them singletons, with roughly 9.8% in the top ten. Treatment specified: roughly 10-day PBMC culture with coronavirus spike peptide pools or control peptides (ViraFEST assay). The sample taken for sequencing was CD4+ T cells from blood, cultured in vitro. These receptors were taken from a human donor who had recovered from COVID-19.

This clonotype was recorded once. The chain employs TRBV20-1 and TRBJ2-7, with TRBD2 identical over 8 bases. The CDR3 contains 13 residues. CDR1 and CDR2 from the germline V gene are DFQATT and SNEGSKA (reference sequence). Germline trimming cut 3 bases from V and 6 bases from J; bases unmatched to any gene: 7. The CDR3 protein is CSARAGRESEQYF. CDR3 bases: TGCAGTGCTAGGGCCGGGAGGGAATCCGAGCAGTACTTC.

The V and J genes are TRBV2 and TRBJ2-3; D call uncertain. The germline V and J ends were trimmed by 6 bases and 4 bases, with 11 bases remaining between them. This CDR3 has 13 residues. Germline V gene sequence: CDR1 SNHLY, CDR2 FYNNEI. CDR3 residues: CASRWAEADTQYF. CDR3 in DNA: TGTGCCAGCAGGTGGGCCGAGGCAGATACGCAGTATTTT. The full variable domain, with the rest looked up from reference TRBV2 and TRBJ2-3, is EPEVTQTPSHQVTQMGQEVILRCVPISNHLYFYWYRQILGQKVEFLVSFYNNEISEKSEIFDDQFSVERPDGSNFTLKIRSTKLEDSAMYFCASRWAEADTQYFGPGTRLTVL.

The genes are TRBV6-2 or TRBV6-3 and TRBJ2-5; 11 bases line up with TRBD2. The V gene end was trimmed by 5 bases and the J gene end by 3 bases; junction bases not matched to a gene: 14. From germline, CDR1 is MNHEY and CDR2 SVGEGT. The length of the CDR3 is 18 residues. CDR3 DNA: TGTGCCAGCAGTGCCCCGACTAGCGGGACGAGAGGAAAAGAGACCCAGTACTTC. As protein: CASSAPTSGTRGKETQYF.